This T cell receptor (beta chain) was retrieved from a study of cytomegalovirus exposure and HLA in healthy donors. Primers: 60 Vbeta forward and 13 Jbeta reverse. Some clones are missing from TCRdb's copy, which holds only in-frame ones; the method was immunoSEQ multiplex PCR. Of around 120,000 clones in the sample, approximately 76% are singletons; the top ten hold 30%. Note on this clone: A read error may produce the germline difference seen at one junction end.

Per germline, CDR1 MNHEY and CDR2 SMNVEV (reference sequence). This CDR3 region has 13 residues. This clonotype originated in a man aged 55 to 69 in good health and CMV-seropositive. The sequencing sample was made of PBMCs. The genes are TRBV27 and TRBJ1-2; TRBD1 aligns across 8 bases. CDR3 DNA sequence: TGTGCCAGCAGTTTTGGACAGGGCTATGGCTTCACCTTC. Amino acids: CASSFGQGYGFTF.